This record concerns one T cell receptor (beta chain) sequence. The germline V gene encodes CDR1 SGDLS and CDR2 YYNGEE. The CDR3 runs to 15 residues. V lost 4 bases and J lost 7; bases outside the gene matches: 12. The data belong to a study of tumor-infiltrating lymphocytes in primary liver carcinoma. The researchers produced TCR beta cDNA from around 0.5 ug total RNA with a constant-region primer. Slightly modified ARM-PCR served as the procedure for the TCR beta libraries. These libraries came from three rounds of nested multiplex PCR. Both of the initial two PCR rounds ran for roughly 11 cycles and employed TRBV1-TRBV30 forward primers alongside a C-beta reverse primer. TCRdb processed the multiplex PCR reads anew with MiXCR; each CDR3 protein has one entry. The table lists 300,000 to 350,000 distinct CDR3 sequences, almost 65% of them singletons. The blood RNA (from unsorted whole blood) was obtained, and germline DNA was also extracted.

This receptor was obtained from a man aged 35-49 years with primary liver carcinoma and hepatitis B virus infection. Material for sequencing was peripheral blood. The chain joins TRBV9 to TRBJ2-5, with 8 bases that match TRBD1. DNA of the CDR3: TGTGCCAGCAGCCCAACAGGGACAGGACCGGGGACCCAGTACTTC. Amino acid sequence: CASSPTGTGPGTQYF.